The following is a T cell receptor beta chain sequence with its context. Its antigen is not known. The data were taken from a study of post-analysis software for immune sequencing data. Study-wide results and limits: Patients had higher frequencies than controls of five TRBV segments, including TRBV5-6, TRBV5-1 and TRBV20-1. Co-batched samples clustered tightly together by F measure. Significantly lower normalized Chao1 diversity was seen in multiple sclerosis patients than in controls.

V was clipped by 6 bases and J by 5 bases; unmatched bases: 3. Germline V gene data show CDR1 as SNHLY and CDR2 as FYNNEI. This CDR3 comprises 12 residues. TCR beta cDNA libraries included unique molecular identifiers. From the PCR reads, TCRdb called clonotypes with MiXCR, one entry per CDR3 protein. This sample yields approximately 570,000 distinct CDR3 sequences, of which roughly 46% are seen a single time; 1.5% to 2% belongs to the top ten. This rearrangement joins TRBV2 to TRBJ2-5, with 7 bases matching TRBD1. Sequencing was performed on blood. The sequence was obtained from a girl between 5 and 17 years old with multiple sclerosis. As DNA, the CDR3 is TGTGCCAGCAGCGGGACAGCGGAGACCCAGTACTTC. Amino acids: CASSGTAETQYF.